This entry lists 14 T cell receptor beta chains sequenced from one sample in a study of T cell clonality in common variable immunodeficiency. The table came from immunoSEQ multiplex PCR; TCRdb's copy has only in-frame clones and leaves some out. The sample contains tens of thousands of clones, none of them singletons. Sequenced: peripheral blood mononuclear cells. These receptor sequences come from a person aged 18 to 70 in good health.

This clone was seen at least ten times. The read ends 3 residues before the CDR3 terminus; that terminus is restored from the germline J gene. The chain combines TRBV5-5 with TRBJ1-1, with 12 bases aligning to TRBD1. CDR1 and CDR2 from the germline V gene are SGHKS and YYEKEE (reference sequence). The length of the CDR3 is 14 residues. CDR3 residues: CASSFGTGGTVAFF. CDR3 bases read: TGTGCCAGCAGCTTCGGGACAGGGGGCACTGTG. The entire variable domain, with the rest obtained from reference TRBV5-5 and TRBJ1-1, is as follows: DAGVTQSPTHLIKTRGQQVTLRCSPISGHKSVSWYQQVLGQGPQFIFQYYEKEERGRGNFPDRFSARQFPNYSSELNVNALLLGDSALYLCASSFGTGGTVAFFGQGTRLTVV.

This clone was detected ten times or more. The CDR3 end is not reached by the read, which stops 3 residues before it; the germline J gene fills it in. The V call is TRBV10-1, the J call TRBJ1-2; 7 bases are a match to TRBD1. CDR1 WNHNN and CDR2 SYGVQD come from the germline V gene (reference sequence). This CDR3 contains 17 residues. V lost 2 bases and J lost 1; bases outside the gene matches: 10. The DNA read from the CDR3 is TGCGCCAGCAGTGAGCCACGGAGGGCAGGGGGTAACTATGGC. Its translation is CASSEPRRAGGNYG. The full-length CDR3 reads as CASSEPRRAGGNYGYTF.

In its sample, this clone was seen many times. The CDR3 end falls 3 residues outside the read, so it is completed with the germline J gene. The rearrangement uses TRBV6-2 or TRBV6-3 and TRBJ2-7, with D perhaps TRBD2 (5 bases). CDR1 and CDR2 from the germline V gene are MNHEY and SVGEGT. The CDR3 totals 11 residues. V gave up 7 bases and J gave up 4 bases, with 8 bases separating them. The CDR3 here is CASTTGYEQYF. The part of the CDR3 DNA that was read is TGTGCCAGCACCACGGGGTACGAG.

This clone was detected ten times or more. The CDR3 end falls 3 residues outside the read, so it is completed with the germline J gene. The rearrangement joins TRBV20-1 to TRBJ1-1; D call uncertain. V was cut by 0 bases and J by 3 bases, with 8 bases left in between. This CDR3 is 13 amino acids long. Germline CDR1 DFQATT, CDR2 SNEGSKA (reference sequence). The CDR3 loop reads CSARDLRYTEAFF. The DNA read from the CDR3 is TGCAGTGCTAGAGATCTCAGGTACACTGAA.

Ten or more counts support this clone. The read comes to an end 3 residues before the CDR3 does, leaving the germline J gene to fill in the end. Other DNA sequences in the sample encode the same CDR3. The V gene is TRBV18, the J gene TRBJ2-5; TRBD2 matches at 14 bases. Germline CDR1 KGHSH, CDR2 LQKENI. The trim removed 3 bases at V and 5 bases at J, leaving 8 bases unmatched. The CDR3 totals 17 residues. The CDR3 loop reads CASSPPGTSGRVETQYF. CDR3 bases read: TGTGCCAGCTCACCCCCCGGGACTAGCGGGAGAGTGGAGACC.

This clone appeared many times. The CDR3 is cut off 3 residues early in the read; its end comes from the germline J gene. This chain joins TRBV11-1 and TRBJ2-1, with TRBD2 matching over 12 bases. The CDR3 spans 15 residues. Germline lookup yields CDR1 SGHAT and CDR2 FQDESV (reference sequence). With V trimmed by 5 bases and J by 8 bases, 7 bases remained unmatched. CDR3 protein: CASSLILAGGHEQFF. The covered CDR3 bases are TGTGCCAGCAGCCTCATACTAGCGGGGGGTCATGAG.

This clone was seen repeatedly, ten times or more. The sequenced fragment ends 3 residues before the CDR3 boundary, so the rest is inferred from the germline J gene. V gene TRBV13 combines with J gene TRBJ2-1; no definite D call. The germline V and J ends were trimmed by 5 bases and 5 bases, with 7 bases remaining between them. The CDR3 length is 12 residues. Germline V gives CDR1 PRHDT, CDR2 FYEKMQ (reference sequence). CDR3 loop: CASSERDNEQFF. The CDR3 DNA, read in part, is TGTGCCAGCAGCGAAAGGGACAATGAG.

This clone was counted between two and nine times. The CDR3 end is not reached by the read, which stops 3 residues before it; the germline J gene fills it in. V and J are TRBV7-9 and TRBJ1-1; 7 bases line up with TRBD1. CDR3 size: 15 residues. The germline gives CDR1 SEHNR, CDR2 FQNEAQ (reference sequence). The CDR3 is CASSPGRGTVVEAFF. The part of the CDR3 DNA that was read is TGTGCCAGCAGCCCCGGTCGGGGGACAGTGGTAGAA.

This clone came up many times. The read ends 3 residues shy of where the CDR3 ends; the end is completed using the germline J gene. The rearrangement links TRBV20-1 to TRBJ1-1, with 9 nucleotides matching TRBD1. Germline assignment: CDR1 DFQATT and CDR2 SNEGSKA (reference sequence). The CDR3 length is 15 residues. The sequenced part of the CDR3 DNA is TGCAGTGCTCCTTTATACGGACAGGGGCAGAAAGAA. Translated: CSAPLYGQGQKE. The whole CDR3 protein reads CSAPLYGQGQKEAFF.

This clone was picked up many times. From the germline J gene comes the end of the CDR3, since the read stops 3 residues before it. This chain joins TRBV5-1 and TRBJ2-5, with 7 nucleotides matching TRBD1. J lost 5 bases, V lost 0 bases, and 7 bases had no gene match. Germline-derived CDR1 and CDR2 are SGHRS and YFSETQ. There are 15 residues in the CDR3. CDR3 bases read: TGCGCCAGCAGCTTGGGAAGGGGGCGAGGGGAGACC. Its translation: CASSLGRGRGET. The full CDR3 sequence reads CASSLGRGRGETQYF. Combining the CDR3 with reference TRBV5-1 and TRBJ2-5 gives the whole variable domain KAGVTQTPRYLIKTRGQQVTLSCSPISGHRSVSWYQQTPGQGLQFLFEYFSETQRNKGNFPGRFSGRQFSNSRSEMNVSTLELGDSALYLCASSLGRGRGETQYFGPGTRLLVL.

This clone came up many times. Read sequence stops 3 residues before the CDR3 end, and the germline J gene provides the missing end. V and J are TRBV14 and TRBJ2-6, with a weak D call TRBD1 (5 bases). Trimming took off 2 bases at V and 0 bases at J, with 11 bases between the two ends. CDR3 length: 17 amino acids. Germline assignment: CDR1 SGHDN and CDR2 FVKESK. The CDR3 here is CASSQIDQGSGANVLTF. The sequenced CDR3 bases are TGTGCCAGCAGCCAAATCGACCAGGGCTCTGGGGCCAACGTC.

Comments on this clone: Read coverage stops 3 residues before the CDR3 terminus; the germline J gene supplies the remainder. This rearrangement joins TRBV19 to TRBJ1-1, with a weak D call TRBD1 (6 bases). CDR3 size: 12 residues. Germline-derived CDR1 and CDR2 are LNHDA and SQIVND (reference sequence). Trimming cost V 10 bases and J 1 base, with 10 bases left between them. CDR3 DNA (partial): TGTGCCACCTCACAGGGGAACACTGAA. It translates to CATSQGNTE. In full, the CDR3 reads CATSQGNTEAFF.

This clone was found many times. Here the CDR3 reads CASSPQDRVGNEQFF. The CDR3 bases that were read are TGTGCCAGCTCACCACAAGACAGGGTAGGAAATGAG. J is TRBJ2-1 and V is TRBV18; 7 bases agree with TRBD1. The observed sequence ends 3 residues before the CDR3 terminus, with the missing tail filled in from the germline J gene. The CDR3 spans 15 residues. Germline V CDR1 and CDR2: KGHSH, LQKENI. The junction had 7 bases not matched to a gene; V was cut back by 1 base and J by 7 bases. Based on the CDR3 plus reference TRBV18 and TRBJ2-1, the full variable domain is NAGVMQNPRHLVRRRGQEARLRCSPMKGHSHVYWYRQLPEEGLKFMVYLQKENIIDESGMPKERFSAEFPKEGPSILRIQQVVRGDSAAYFCASSPQDRVGNEQFFGPGTRLTVL.

By share, this clone counts as medium-sized. The read is 3 residues too short to cover the CDR3 end, so that end is filled in from the germline J gene. Within the sample, other DNA sequences also encode this same CDR3. The chain links TRBV2 to TRBJ2-7, with 9 bases that match TRBD1. Germline V gene sequence: CDR1 SNHLY, CDR2 FYNNEI. The CDR3 is made up of 15 amino acids. Losses at the gene ends were 6 bases for V and 0 bases for J; bases not matched to a gene: 6. CDR3 DNA, as far as it was read: TGTGCCAGCAGAGTGGACAGGGGCCTCTCCTACGAG. Amino acid sequence: CASRVDRGLSYE. The CDR3 in full is CASRVDRGLSYEQYF.